The clone carrying this T cell receptor beta chain was found once. The germline V gene has CDR1 SGHRS and CDR2 YFSETQ. The CDR3 is 17 residues long. Trimming took 5 bases from V and 3 from J; bases not matched to a gene: 14. The data originate from a study of T cell responses to AZD1222 COVID-19 vaccine. Repertoires were generated with immunoSEQ multiplex PCR, while TCRdb's copy carries only in-frame clones and drops some. The sample lists approximately 160,000 clones; around 89% were seen once. The receptor comes from an adult in good health. This specimen consisted of peripheral blood, obtained on day 0 of MenACWY control vaccination. The rearrangement links TRBV5-1 to TRBJ1-3; TRBD1 matches at 7 bases. The CDR3 nucleotides read TGCGCCAGCAGAGTGGACCCGGGGACAGCCAGTGGAAACACCATATATTTT. As protein: CASRVDPGTASGNTIYF.